Below, 9 T cell receptor beta chains from the same sample are listed, as sequenced in a study of early T cells in non-severe SARS-CoV-2 infection. TCRdb reprocessed the 5' RACE reads with MiXCR, giving one entry per CDR3 protein. In the table there are 60,000 to 75,000 distinct CDR3 sequences, about an eighth of which are singletons. Sequenced input: whole blood. The receptors originated from an adult who was a healthcare worker with PCR-confirmed SARS-CoV-2 infection or an uninfected control (not recorded which).

Many counts were recorded for this clonotype. This chain joins TRBV29-1 and TRBJ2-3, with no clear D. Germline V gene data show CDR1 as SQVTM and CDR2 as ANQGSEA. The CDR3 consists of 14 residues. V shed 4 bases and J shed 2 bases, with 13 bases lying between them. CDR3 DNA: TGCAGCGTTGTTAGACTGGCCGTCACAGATACGCAGTATTTT. This encodes CSVVRLAVTDTQYF.

This clonotype was recorded many times. The chain links TRBV12-3 or TRBV12-4 to TRBJ2-3; D possibly corresponds to TRBD1 (5 bases). V shed 4 bases and J shed 0 bases, with 14 bases lying between them. The CDR3 totals 16 residues. The CDR3: CASSSPPGRSTDTQYF. The DNA for the CDR3 is TGTGCCAGCAGTTCTCCCCCAGGGCGAAGCACAGATACGCAGTATTTT.

Only a few counts were recorded for this clonotype. The V and J genes are TRBV6-2 or TRBV6-3 and TRBJ1-2; 8 bases agree with TRBD1. In germline, CDR1 is MNHEY, CDR2 SVGEGT. The junction had 7 bases not matched to a gene; V was cut back by 5 bases and J by 8 bases. The CDR3 is 13 amino acids. This chain's CDR3 is CASSLQGAEGYTF. The CDR3 DNA is TGTGCCAGCAGTCTCCAGGGGGCGGAAGGCTACACCTTC.

This clonotype showed up many times. The chain is built from TRBV5-1 and TRBJ2-2, with 9 bases matching TRBD2. The CDR3 runs to 16 residues. Germline CDR1 and CDR2: SGHRS and YFSETQ. V was clipped by 2 bases and J by 0 bases; unmatched bases: 2. CDR3 sequence: CASSFLAGANTGELFF. DNA for the CDR3: TGCGCCAGCAGCTTCTTAGCGGGAGCGAACACCGGGGAGCTGTTTTTT.

This chain uses TRBV4-1 with TRBJ2-2; D perhaps matches TRBD2 (6 bases). The CDR3 sequence is 16 residues long. Trimming pared 3 bases from V and 3 bases from J, leaving 14 bases between. Germline CDR1 and CDR2: MGHRA and YSYEKL. The CDR3 reads CASSQPRGGDTGELFF. Here the CDR3 DNA reads TGCGCCAGCAGCCAGCCTCGGGGCGGGGACACCGGGGAGCTGTTTTTT.

This clonotype has at least ten counts. The chain recombines TRBV5-4 with TRBJ2-3; D might be TRBD1 or TRBD2, each matching 5 bases. This CDR3 contains 14 residues. CDR1 SGHNT and CDR2 YYREEE come from the germline V gene (reference sequence). V was pared by 1 base and J by 1 base, with 7 bases between. For the CDR3, the DNA is TGTGCCAGCAGCTTGAGAGGGGGCACAGATACGCAGTATTTT. Encoded protein: CASSLRGGTDTQYF.

This clonotype has a handful of counts. The chain carries TRBV14 and TRBJ2-1; D gene ambiguous. This CDR3 spans 13 amino acids. Trimming took 3 bases from V and 10 from J, leaving 13 bases between them. The germline V gene has CDR1 SGHDN and CDR2 FVKESK. The CDR3 sequence is CASSQYLGLEQFF. CDR3 nucleotide sequence: TGTGCCAGCAGCCAGTATTTGGGATTAGAGCAGTTCTTC.

This clonotype was counted many times. As DNA, the CDR3 is TGTGCCAGCACCCCGGGACTAGCGAGCAATGAGCAGTTCTTC. This sequence encodes CASTPGLASNEQFF. The rearrangement uses TRBV7-9 and TRBJ2-1, with 10 bases fitting TRBD2. The germline V gene has CDR1 SEHNR and CDR2 FQNEAQ (reference sequence). This CDR3 comprises 14 residues. The J segment lost 6 bases and the V segment lost 7 bases, leaving 6 bases of the junction unmatched.

This clonotype was counted at least ten times. The chain carries TRBV20-1 and TRBJ1-2, with unresolved D. Per germline, CDR1 DFQATT and CDR2 SNEGSKA (reference sequence). This CDR3 comprises 12 residues. The V gene lost 3 bases and the J gene lost 2 bases, with 7 bases spanning the gap. As DNA, the CDR3 is TGCAGTGCTAGCCGGGAAAACTATGGCTACACCTTC. This codes for CSASRENYGYTF.